This TCR beta chain was sequenced for a study of shared clonotypes between healthy human individuals. CD8 cells regarded as naive lacked CD45RO, were positively chosen for CCR7, and omitted terminally differentiated effector memory CD45RA+ cells. The germline gives CDR1 SGHVS, CDR2 FNYEAQ. V lost 1 base and J lost 3; bases outside the gene matches: 2. The CDR3 has 16 amino acids. Generated by immunoSEQ multiplex PCR, the TCRdb table keeps only in-frame clones and is missing some. The sample lists under 1 million clones; more than 85% were seen once. Sequencing was done on a sample of naive CD8+ T cells sorted from blood. V usage is TRBV7-6 and J usage is TRBJ2-1; TRBD2 matches 11 bases. The TCR comes from a young man in good health. This chain's CDR3 is CASSLELAGVYNEQFF. CDR3 bases: TGTGCCAGCAGCTTAGAACTAGCGGGAGTCTACAATGAGCAGTTCTTC.